The rows below give T cell receptor beta chains drawn from one sample of a study of graft-versus-host responses after intestinal transplantation. What these receptors recognize is not known. TCRdb's table, derived via immunoSEQ multiplex PCR, lists solely in-frame clones and lacks some. The sample records some 41,000 clones, roughly 95% being singletons. This specimen consisted of unstimulated CD8+ T cells sorted from spleen or lymph node cells, obtained before transplant. Receptors originate from a human donor who was the organ donor for an intestinal transplant. Both conserved end residues are part of each CDR3. The order of the fields is J gene, CDR3 length, V gene, D gene, CDR3 protein, CDR3 DNA. The D gene is left open where the match is weak.

>TRBJ2-6|16|TRBV27|TRBD2
CASSRSSGGLTNVLTF
TGTGCCAGCAGTCGCTCATCGGGGGGGCTTACCAACGTCCTGACTTTC
>TRBJ2-2|17|TRBV7-9|TRBD2
CASSLGVASGGSEELFF
TGTGCCAGCAGCCTCGGGGTCGCTAGCGGGGGATCGGAGGAGCTGTTTTTT
>TRBJ2-7|13|TRBV27|.
CASSYGRDYEQYF
TGTGCCAGCAGCTATGGACGGGACTACGAGCAGTACTTC
>TRBJ2-5|15|TRBV2|.
CASSEAGPDRETQYF
TGTGCCAGCAGTGAAGCTGGACCCGACCGGGAGACCCAGTACTTC
>TRBJ2-1|13|TRBV5-1|.
CASSLDLGNEQFF
TGCGCCAGCAGCTTGGACCTAGGCAATGAGCAGTTCTTC
>TRBJ2-2|14|TRBV4-2|.
CASSQGQDTGELFF
TGTGCCAGCAGCCAAGGACAGGACACCGGGGAGCTGTTTTTT
>TRBJ2-1|14|TRBV2|TRBD1
CASSPTTGAMGQFF
TGTGCCAGCAGTCCAACGACAGGGGCTATGGGGCAGTTCTTC
>TRBJ1-1|18|TRBV4-2|.
CASSQVSLLGVGNTEAFF
TGTGCCAGCAGCCAAGTAAGTTTGCTAGGGGTTGGGAACACTGAAGCTTTCTTT
>TRBJ2-5|14|TRBV13|.
CASSLGTRGDPQYF
TGTGCCAGCAGCTTAGGGACTAGGGGTGATCCCCAGTACTTC
>TRBJ1-2|13|TRBV6-4|.
CASSDYRAHGYTF
TGTGCCAGCAGTGACTATAGGGCCCATGGCTACACCTTC
>TRBJ2-1|15|TRBV9|.
CASSVEVGQHNEQFF
TGTGCCAGCAGCGTAGAGGTCGGACAGCACAATGAGCAGTTCTTC
>TRBJ2-7|12|TRBV7-2|TRBD2
CASSSRGREQYF
TGTGCCAGCAGCTCGCGGGGGAGGGAGCAGTACTTC
>TRBJ1-4|13|TRBV6-5|.
CASSYSGVEKLFF
TGTGCCAGCAGTTACTCCGGGGTTGAAAAACTGTTTTTT
>TRBJ2-3|15|TRBV30|TRBD2
CAWETPTSTSDTQYF
TGTGCCTGGGAAACACCGACTAGCACTTCAGATACGCAGTATTTT
>TRBJ1-5|15|TRBV6-6|TRBD1
CASSYSGQGDQPQHF
TGTGCCAGCAGTTACTCAGGACAGGGGGATCAGCCCCAGCATTTT
>TRBJ2-1|13|TRBV7-2|TRBD1
CASRIGGKNEQFF
TGTGCCAGCAGGATAGGGGGCAAGAATGAGCAGTTCTTC